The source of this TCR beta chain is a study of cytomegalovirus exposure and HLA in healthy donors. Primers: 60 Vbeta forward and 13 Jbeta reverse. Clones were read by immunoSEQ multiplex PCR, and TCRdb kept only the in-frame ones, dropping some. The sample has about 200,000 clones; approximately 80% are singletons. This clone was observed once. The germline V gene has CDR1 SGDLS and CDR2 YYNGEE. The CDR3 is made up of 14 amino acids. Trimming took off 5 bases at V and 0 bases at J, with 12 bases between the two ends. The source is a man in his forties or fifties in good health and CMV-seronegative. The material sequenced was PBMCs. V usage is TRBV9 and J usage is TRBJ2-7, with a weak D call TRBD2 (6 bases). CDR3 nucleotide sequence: TGTGCCAGCAGTGGGGACTTCCTCTCCTACGAGCAGTACTTC. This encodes CASSGDFLSYEQYF. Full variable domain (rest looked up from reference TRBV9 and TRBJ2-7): DSGVTQTPKHLITATGQRVTLRCSPRSGDLSVYWYQQSLDQGLQFLIQYYNGEERAKGNILERFSAQQFPDLHSELNLSSLELGDSALYFCASSGDFLSYEQYFGPGTRLTVT.